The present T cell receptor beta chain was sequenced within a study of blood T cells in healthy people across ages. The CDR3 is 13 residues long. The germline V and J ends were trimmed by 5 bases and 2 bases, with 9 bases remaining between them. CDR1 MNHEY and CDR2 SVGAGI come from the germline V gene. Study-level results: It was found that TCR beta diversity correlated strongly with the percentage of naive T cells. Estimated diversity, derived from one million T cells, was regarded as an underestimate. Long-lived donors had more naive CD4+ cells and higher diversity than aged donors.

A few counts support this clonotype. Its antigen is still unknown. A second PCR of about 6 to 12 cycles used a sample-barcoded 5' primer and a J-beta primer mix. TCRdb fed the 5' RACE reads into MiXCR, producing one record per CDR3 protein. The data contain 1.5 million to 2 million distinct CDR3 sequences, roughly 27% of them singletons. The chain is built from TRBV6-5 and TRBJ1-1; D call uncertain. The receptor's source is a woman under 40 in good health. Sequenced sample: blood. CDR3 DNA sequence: TGTGCCAGCAGTACCCACGATAACACTGAAGCTTTCTTT. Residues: CASSTHDNTEAFF.